This TCR beta chain came from a study of T cell changes during pregnancy in multiple sclerosis. The length of the CDR3 is 14 residues. The V gene lost 6 bases and the J gene lost 7 bases, with 19 bases spanning the gap. The germline V gene encodes CDR1 MNHEY and CDR2 SMNVEV (reference sequence). Data came from immunoSEQ multiplex PCR; TCRdb stores just in-frame clones and leaves some out. The table lists roughly 80,000 clones, about 92% of them singletons. The chain links TRBV27 to TRBJ2-7; D perhaps matches TRBD2 (6 bases). The sample here was peripheral blood, taken in the second trimester of pregnancy. This receptor was obtained from a female donor with multiple sclerosis, enrolled in a pregnancy study. CDR3 bases: TGTGCCAGCAGGGAAAGGCGGGCGGCGGGAGAGCAGTACTTC. Its protein is CASRERRAAGEQYF.